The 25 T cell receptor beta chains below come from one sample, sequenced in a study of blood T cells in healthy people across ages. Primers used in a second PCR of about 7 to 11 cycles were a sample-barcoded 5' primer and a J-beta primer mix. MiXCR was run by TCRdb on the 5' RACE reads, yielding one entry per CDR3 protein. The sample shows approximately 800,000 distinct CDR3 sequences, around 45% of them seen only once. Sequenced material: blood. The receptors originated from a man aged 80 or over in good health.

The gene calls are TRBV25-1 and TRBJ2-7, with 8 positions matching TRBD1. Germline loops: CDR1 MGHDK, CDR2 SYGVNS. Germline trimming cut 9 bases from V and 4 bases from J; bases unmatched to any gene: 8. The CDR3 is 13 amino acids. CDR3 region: CASTRGRGYEQYF. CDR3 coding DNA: TGTGCCAGTACCAGGGGGCGCGGGTACGAGCAGTACTTC.

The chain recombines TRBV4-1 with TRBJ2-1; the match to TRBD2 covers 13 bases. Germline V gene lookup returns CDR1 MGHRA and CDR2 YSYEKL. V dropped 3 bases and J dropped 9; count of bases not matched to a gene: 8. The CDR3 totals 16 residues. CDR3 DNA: TGCGCCAGCAGCCAGGGTACTAGCGGGAGGGCTTTTGAGCAGTTCTTC. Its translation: CASSQGTSGRAFEQFF.

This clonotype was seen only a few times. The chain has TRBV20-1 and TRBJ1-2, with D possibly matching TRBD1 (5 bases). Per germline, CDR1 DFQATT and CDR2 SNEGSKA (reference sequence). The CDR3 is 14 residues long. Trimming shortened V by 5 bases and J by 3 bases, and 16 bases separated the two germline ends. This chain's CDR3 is CSAGGTGGDYGYTF. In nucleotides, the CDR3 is TGCAGTGCTGGCGGGACGGGAGGTGACTATGGCTACACCTTC.

This CDR3 is CSARGQGRSYTF. The CDR3 DNA sequence: TGCAGTGCACGCGGACAGGGCCGTAGCTACACCTTC. The J gene is TRBJ1-2, the V gene TRBV20-1; 8 bases align to TRBD1. Germline CDR1 reads DFQATT; CDR2 reads SNEGSKA (reference sequence). V trimming: 6 bases; J trimming: 9 bases; junction bases outside the gene matches: 9. This CDR3 region has 12 residues.

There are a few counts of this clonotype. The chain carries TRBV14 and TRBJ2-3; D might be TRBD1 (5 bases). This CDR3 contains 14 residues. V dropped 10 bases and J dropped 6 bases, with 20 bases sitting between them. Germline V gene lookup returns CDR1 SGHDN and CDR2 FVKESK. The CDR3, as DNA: TGTGCCACCAAGACAGAAACCACGGCGGATACGCAGTATTTT. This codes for CATKTETTADTQYF.

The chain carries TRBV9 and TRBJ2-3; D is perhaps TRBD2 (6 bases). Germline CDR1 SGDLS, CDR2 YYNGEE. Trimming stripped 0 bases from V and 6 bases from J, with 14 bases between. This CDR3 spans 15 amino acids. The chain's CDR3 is CASSVGAGSGDTQYF. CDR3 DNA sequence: TGTGCCAGCAGCGTAGGGGCCGGGAGCGGCGATACGCAGTATTTT. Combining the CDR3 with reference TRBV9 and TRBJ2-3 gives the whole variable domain DSGVTQTPKHLITATGQRVTLRCSPRSGDLSVYWYQQSLDQGLQFLIQYYNGEERAKGNILERFSAQQFPDLHSELNLSSLELGDSALYFCASSVGAGSGDTQYFGPGTRLTVL.

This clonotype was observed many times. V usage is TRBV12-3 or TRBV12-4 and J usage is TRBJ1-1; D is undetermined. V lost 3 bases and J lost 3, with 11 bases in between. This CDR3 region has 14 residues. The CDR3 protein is CASSFGGYYTEAFF. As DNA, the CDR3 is TGTGCCAGCAGTTTTGGCGGGTATTACACTGAAGCTTTCTTT.

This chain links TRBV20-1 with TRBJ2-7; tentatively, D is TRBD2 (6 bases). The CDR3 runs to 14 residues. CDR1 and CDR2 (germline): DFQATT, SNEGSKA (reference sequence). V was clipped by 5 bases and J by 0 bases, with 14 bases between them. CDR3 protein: CSAEKPGSSYEQYF. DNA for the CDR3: TGCAGTGCTGAAAAGCCCGGGAGCTCCTACGAGCAGTACTTC.

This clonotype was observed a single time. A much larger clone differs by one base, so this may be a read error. CDR3 sequence (DNA): TGTACCAGCAGCGGCCTAGATTCTACCCAGTACTTC. Amino acids: CTSSGLDSTQYF. The chain employs TRBV9 and TRBJ2-5; the D gene is possibly TRBD2 (5 bases). Germline lookup yields CDR1 SGDLS and CDR2 YYNGEE. The CDR3 has 12 amino acids.

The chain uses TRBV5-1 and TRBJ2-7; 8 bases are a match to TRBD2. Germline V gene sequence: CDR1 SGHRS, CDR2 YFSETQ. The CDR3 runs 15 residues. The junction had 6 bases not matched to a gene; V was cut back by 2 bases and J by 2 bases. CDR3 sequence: CASSFIREGPYEQYF. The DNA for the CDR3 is TGCGCCAGCAGCTTTATCCGGGAGGGCCCCTACGAGCAGTACTTC.

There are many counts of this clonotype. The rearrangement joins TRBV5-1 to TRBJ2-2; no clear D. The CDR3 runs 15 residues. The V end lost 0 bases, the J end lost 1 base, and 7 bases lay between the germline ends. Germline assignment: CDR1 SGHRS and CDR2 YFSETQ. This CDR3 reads CASSLVQQNTGELFF. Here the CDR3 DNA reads TGCGCCAGCAGCTTGGTACAGCAGAACACCGGGGAGCTGTTTTTT.

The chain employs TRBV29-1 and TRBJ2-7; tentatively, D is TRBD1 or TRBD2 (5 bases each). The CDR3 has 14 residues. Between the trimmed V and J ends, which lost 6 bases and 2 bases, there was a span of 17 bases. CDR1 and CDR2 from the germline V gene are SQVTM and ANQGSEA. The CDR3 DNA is TGCAGCGTCGGCCCCGGGACCTCGACCTACGAGCAGTACTTC. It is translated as CSVGPGTSTYEQYF.

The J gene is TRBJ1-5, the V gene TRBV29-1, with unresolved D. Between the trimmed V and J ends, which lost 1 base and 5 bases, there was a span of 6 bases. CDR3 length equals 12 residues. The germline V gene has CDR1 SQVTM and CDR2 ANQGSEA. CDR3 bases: TGCAGCGTTGAAGGCGCCGATCAGCCCCAGCATTTT. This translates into CSVEGADQPQHF.

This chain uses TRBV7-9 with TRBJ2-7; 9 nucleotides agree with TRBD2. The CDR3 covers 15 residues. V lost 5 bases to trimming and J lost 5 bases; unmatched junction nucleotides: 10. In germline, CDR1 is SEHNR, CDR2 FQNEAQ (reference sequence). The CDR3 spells CASSETGTSFHEQYF. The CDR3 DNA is TGTGCCAGCAGCGAAACCGGGACTAGCTTCCACGAGCAGTACTTC.

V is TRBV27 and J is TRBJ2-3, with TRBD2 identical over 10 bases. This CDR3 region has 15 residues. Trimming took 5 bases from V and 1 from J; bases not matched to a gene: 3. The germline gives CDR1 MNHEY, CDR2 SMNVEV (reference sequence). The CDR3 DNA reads TGTGCCAGCAGTACCGGACTAGCGGGCACAGATACGCAGTATTTT. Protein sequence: CASSTGLAGTDTQYF.

CDR3 nucleotide sequence: TGTGCCATCAGTGACGGGGGAGATCAGCCCCAGCATTTT. Its protein product is CAISDGGDQPQHF. The chain links TRBV10-3 to TRBJ1-5, with D perhaps matching TRBD1 (5 bases). The CDR3 loop spans 13 amino acids. Trimming cost V 3 bases and J 5 bases, with 8 bases left between them. The germline gives CDR1 ENHRY, CDR2 SYGVKD.

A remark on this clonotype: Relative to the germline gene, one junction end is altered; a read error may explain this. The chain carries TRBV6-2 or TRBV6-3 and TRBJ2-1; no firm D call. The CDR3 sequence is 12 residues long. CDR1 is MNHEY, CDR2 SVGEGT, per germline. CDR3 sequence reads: CASSFVGNKQFF. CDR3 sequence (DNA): TGTGCCAGCAGCTTCGTGGGCAATAAGCAGTTCTTC.

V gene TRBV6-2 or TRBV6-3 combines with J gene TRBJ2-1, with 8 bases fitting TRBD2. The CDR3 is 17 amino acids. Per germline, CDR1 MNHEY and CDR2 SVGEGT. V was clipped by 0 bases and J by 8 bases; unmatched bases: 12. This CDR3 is CASSYSSERESGYEQFF. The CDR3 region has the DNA TGTGCCAGCAGTTACTCGAGTGAGCGGGAGTCGGGTTATGAGCAGTTCTTC.

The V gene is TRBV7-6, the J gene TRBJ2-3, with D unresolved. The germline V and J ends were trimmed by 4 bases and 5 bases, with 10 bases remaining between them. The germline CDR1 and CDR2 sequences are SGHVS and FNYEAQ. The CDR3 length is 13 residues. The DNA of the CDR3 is TGTGCCAGCAGCTCTCCACAGCTAGATACGCAGTATTTT. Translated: CASSSPQLDTQYF.

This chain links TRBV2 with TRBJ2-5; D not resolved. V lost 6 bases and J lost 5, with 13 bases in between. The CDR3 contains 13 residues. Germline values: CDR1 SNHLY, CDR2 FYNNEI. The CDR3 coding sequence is TGTGCCAGCAGGCTGGAAGTTTGGGAGACCCAGTACTTC. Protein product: CASRLEVWETQYF.

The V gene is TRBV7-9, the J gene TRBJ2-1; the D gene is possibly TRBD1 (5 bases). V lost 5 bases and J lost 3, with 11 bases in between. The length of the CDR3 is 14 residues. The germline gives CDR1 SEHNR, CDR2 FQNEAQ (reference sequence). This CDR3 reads CASSLGPSYNEQFF. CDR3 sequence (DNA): TGTGCCAGCAGCCTGGGGCCCAGCTACAATGAGCAGTTCTTC. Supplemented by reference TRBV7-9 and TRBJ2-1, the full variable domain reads DTGVSQNPRHKITKRGQNVTFRCDPISEHNRLYWYRQTLGQGPEFLTYFQNEAQLEKSRLLSDRFSAERPKGSFSTLEIQRTEQGDSAMYLCASSLGPSYNEQFFGPGTRLTVL.

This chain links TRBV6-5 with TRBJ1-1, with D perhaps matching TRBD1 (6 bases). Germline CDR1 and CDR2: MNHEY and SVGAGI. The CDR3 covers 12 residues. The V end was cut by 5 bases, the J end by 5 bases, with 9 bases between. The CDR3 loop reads CASSPDRTEAFF. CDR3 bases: TGTGCCAGCAGTCCTGACAGGACTGAAGCTTTCTTT.

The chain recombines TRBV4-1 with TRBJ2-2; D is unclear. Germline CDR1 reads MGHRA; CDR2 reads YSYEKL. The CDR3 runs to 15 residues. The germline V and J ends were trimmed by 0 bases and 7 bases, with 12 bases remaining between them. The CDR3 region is CASSQDYSSNGELFF. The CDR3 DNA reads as TGCGCCAGCAGCCAAGATTATTCTAGTAACGGGGAGCTGTTTTTT.

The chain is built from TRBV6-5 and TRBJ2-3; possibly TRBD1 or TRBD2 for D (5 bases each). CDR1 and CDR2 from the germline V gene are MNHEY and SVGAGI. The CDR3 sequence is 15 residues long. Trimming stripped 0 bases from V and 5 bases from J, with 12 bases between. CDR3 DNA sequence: TGTGCCAGCAGTTACTCGGCCGGGACGGTAGATACGCAGTATTTT. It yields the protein CASSYSAGTVDTQYF.

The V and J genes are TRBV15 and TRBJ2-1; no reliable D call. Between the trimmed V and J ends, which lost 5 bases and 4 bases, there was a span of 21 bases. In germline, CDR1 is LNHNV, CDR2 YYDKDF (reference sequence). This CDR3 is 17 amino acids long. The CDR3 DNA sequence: TGTGCCACCAGCTCAAGGGTAGTCGGGCCACAATACAATGAGCAGTTCTTC. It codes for CATSSRVVGPQYNEQFF.